What follows are 20 T cell receptor beta chains derived from one specimen sequenced in a study of blood T cell repertoires in COVID-19. Sequenced by immunoSEQ multiplex PCR; TCRdb stores in-frame clones only, minus some. The sample lists about 150,000 clones, approximately 86% occurring once. The sample comprised peripheral blood. The receptors originated from a man aged 70-80 years with acute or convalescent COVID-19.

The J gene is TRBJ2-1, the V gene TRBV6-2 or TRBV6-3; tentative D call: TRBD2 (6 bases). The germline V gene encodes CDR1 MNHEY and CDR2 SVGEGT. This CDR3 is 16 amino acids long. V shed 5 bases and J shed 4 bases, with 18 bases lying between them. The CDR3 bases are TGTGCCAGCAGTGCGGGGTCGGCCAGGCCTTACAATGAGCAGTTCTTC. Amino acid sequence: CASSAGSARPYNEQFF.

V gene TRBV6-2 or TRBV6-3 combines with J gene TRBJ2-1; 10 bases are a match to TRBD2. V trimming: 2 bases; J trimming: 2 bases; junction bases outside the gene matches: 0. Germline CDR1 and CDR2: MNHEY and SVGEGT. The CDR3 is made up of 15 amino acids. CDR3 DNA: TGTGCCAGCAGTTACGGACTAGCGGCCTACAATGAGCAGTTCTTC. Translating gives CASSYGLAAYNEQFF.

This sequence joins TRBV27 and TRBJ2-7; a possible D gene is TRBD2 (5 bases). This CDR3 is 15 amino acids long. V gave up 0 bases and J gave up 4 bases, with 13 bases separating them. Germline CDR1 MNHEY, CDR2 SMNVEV (reference sequence). Here the CDR3 DNA reads TGTGCCAGCAGTTTATCTCGGGGTTCGGGTTACGAGCAGTACTTC. Translated, it gives CASSLSRGSGYEQYF.

This chain uses TRBV4-1 with TRBJ1-4; 10 positions match TRBD1. Per the germline V gene, CDR1 is MGHRA and CDR2 is YSYEKL. There are 14 residues in the CDR3. Trimming removed 4 bases from V and 8 bases from J; junction bases left unmatched: 4. The CDR3 loop reads CASSRGQGGEKLFF. The CDR3 DNA reads TGCGCCAGCAGCCGAGGACAGGGGGGGGAAAAACTGTTTTTT.

V usage is TRBV7-3 and J usage is TRBJ2-1; TRBD2 agrees at 12 bases. The V segment lost 5 bases and the J segment 7 bases; nucleotides outside the gene matches: 9. Germline V gives CDR1 SGHTA, CDR2 FQGTGA. The CDR3 consists of 16 residues. The CDR3 is CASSPPGTSGFNEQFF. CDR3 DNA sequence: TGTGCCAGCAGCCCGCCCGGGACTAGCGGGTTTAATGAGCAGTTCTTC.

This chain uses TRBV3-1 (or the pseudogene TRBV3-2) with TRBJ2-7; TRBD1 aligns across 7 bases. This CDR3 is 18 amino acids long. Germline CDR1 and CDR2: LGHDT and YNNKEL (reference sequence). V dropped 4 bases and J dropped 0; count of bases not matched to a gene: 15. CDR3 protein: CASSPLGRGSPSSYEQYF. The DNA for the CDR3 is TGTGCCAGCAGCCCCCTGGGCAGGGGGTCCCCCAGCTCCTACGAGCAGTACTTC.

The V call is TRBV28, the J call TRBJ1-3; possible D gene TRBD1, 5 bases. V was clipped by 3 bases and J by 0 bases, with 12 bases between them. The CDR3 totals 16 residues. The germline gives CDR1 MDHEN, CDR2 SYDVKM. DNA of the CDR3: TGTGCCAGCAGTTTCGCAGGGATATTCTCTGGAAACACCATATATTTT. It encodes CASSFAGIFSGNTIYF. Drawing the rest from reference TRBV28 and TRBJ1-3, the complete variable domain is DVKVTQSSRYLVKRTGEKVFLECVQDMDHENMFWYRQDPGLGLRLIYFSYDVKMKEKGDIPEGYSVSREKKERFSLILESASTNQTSMYLCASSFAGIFSGNTIYFGEGSWLTVV.

The rearrangement links TRBV28 to TRBJ2-3; TRBD2 agrees at 13 bases. Per the germline V gene, CDR1 is MDHEN and CDR2 is SYDVKM. The J segment lost 5 bases and the V segment lost 6 bases, leaving 8 bases of the junction unmatched. CDR3 length: 16 residues. The CDR3 DNA reads TGTGCCAGCAGCCAACTAGCGGGAGGGCTACTAGATACGCAGTATTTT. Its protein product is CASSQLAGGLLDTQYF.

This clone was seen just once. This sequence joins TRBV25-1 and TRBJ2-1; 7 nucleotides agree with TRBD2. The germline gives CDR1 MGHDK, CDR2 SYGVNS. CDR3 length: 15 residues. V trimming: 4 bases; J trimming: 5 bases; junction bases outside the gene matches: 8. DNA for the CDR3: TGTGCCAGCAGTGTAGCGGCGGGAGTAGACAATGAGCAGTTCTTC. The encoded protein is CASSVAAGVDNEQFF.

The CDR3 sequence: CASSTIPGTSVYNEQFF. The CDR3 region has the DNA TGTGCCAGCAGTACAATCCCCGGGACTAGCGTCTACAATGAGCAGTTCTTC. The chain couples TRBV28 to TRBJ2-1, with 10 bases lining up with TRBD2. V shed 5 bases and J 3 bases; nucleotides not matched to a gene: 10. This CDR3 has 17 amino acids. CDR1 and CDR2 from the germline V gene are MDHEN and SYDVKM.

CDR3 sequence: CASSPPTESYGYTF. The CDR3 bases are TGTGCCAGCAGCCCCCCTACGGAGAGCTATGGCTACACCTTC. The rearrangement joins TRBV7-9 to TRBJ1-2; no reliable D call. CDR1 and CDR2 from the germline V gene are SEHNR and FQNEAQ (reference sequence). The CDR3 runs to 14 residues. Trimming left V 5 bases short and J 4 bases short, with 14 bases between.

The chain has TRBV4-3 and TRBJ2-4; D may be TRBD2 (5 bases). The CDR3 consists of 16 residues. The germline CDR1 and CDR2 sequences are LGHNA and YSLEER. V was trimmed by 0 bases and J by 6 bases, leaving 15 bases between them. The CDR3 bases are TGCGCCAGCAGCCAAGATATTAGCGCCCCCGGAAACATTCAGTACTTC. It codes for CASSQDISAPGNIQYF.

The V call is TRBV5-1, the J call TRBJ2-1, with TRBD2 matching over 14 bases. This CDR3 has 18 residues. Germline V lookup: CDR1 SGHRS, CDR2 YFSETQ. Losses at the gene ends were 3 bases for V and 0 bases for J; bases not matched to a gene: 5. CDR3 sequence reads: CASSYAGTSGSSYNEQFF. DNA of the CDR3: TGCGCCAGCAGCTATGCGGGGACTAGCGGGAGCTCCTACAATGAGCAGTTCTTC.

The chain recombines TRBV5-4 with TRBJ1-4; 11 bases agree with TRBD1. Germline-derived CDR1 and CDR2 are SGHNT and YYREEE (reference sequence). The V gene end was trimmed by 3 bases and the J gene end by 6 bases; junction bases not matched to a gene: 1. The CDR3 totals 14 residues. CDR3 nucleotide sequence: TGTGCCAGCAGCTGGGACAGGGGGGATGAAAAACTGTTTTTT. As protein: CASSWDRGDEKLFF.

The chain employs TRBV28 and TRBJ1-2; 8 bases are a match to TRBD1. With 4 bases clipped from V and 3 bases from J, the junction kept 7 bases outside the gene matches. CDR3 length equals 15 residues. Germline CDR1 is MDHEN and CDR2 is SYDVKM. The DNA for the CDR3 is TGTGCCAGCAGTTCTCCGGGACAGGCCGACTATGGCTACACCTTC. It encodes CASSSPGQADYGYTF.

The chain is built from TRBV19 and TRBJ2-5, with no clear D. The CDR3 spans 15 residues. V lost 2 bases and J lost 5, with 15 bases in between. Germline CDR1 LNHDA, CDR2 SQIVND (reference sequence). CDR3 sequence (DNA): TGTGCCAGTAGTATATCCAACACCCTCACCGAGACCCAGTACTTC. Its translation is CASSISNTLTETQYF.

In regard to this clone: Within the sample, other DNA sequences also encode this same CDR3. The rearrangement joins TRBV5-1 to TRBJ1-1; 8 bases line up with TRBD1. The CDR3 runs 14 residues. Trimming removed 4 bases from V and 0 bases from J; junction bases left unmatched: 2. Looked up from germline, CDR1 is SGHRS and CDR2 is YFSETQ. The chain's CDR3 is CASSLDRVNTEAFF. In DNA form, the CDR3 reads TGCGCCAGCAGCCTGGACAGGGTGAACACTGAAGCTTTCTTT.

This clone has just one count. The rearrangement uses TRBV7-9 and TRBJ1-5, with D tentatively TRBD1 (5 bases). Per germline, CDR1 SEHNR and CDR2 FQNEAQ (reference sequence). The CDR3 has 17 amino acids. Trimming shortened V by 2 bases and J by 0 bases, and 14 bases separated the two germline ends. The CDR3 DNA is TGTGCCAGCAGCTTAACGACGACAGCCGATAGCAATCAGCCCCAGCATTTT. It encodes CASSLTTTADSNQPQHF.

The V gene is TRBV19, the J gene TRBJ1-5, with 9 bases aligning to TRBD1. The CDR3 runs 15 residues. Germline CDR1 reads LNHDA; CDR2 reads SQIVND (reference sequence). With 5 bases clipped from V and 6 bases from J, the junction kept 8 bases outside the gene matches. In nucleotides, the CDR3 is TGTGCCAGTAGTGTCCGGGACAGGGCTGGTCAGCCCCAGCATTTT. This gives the protein CASSVRDRAGQPQHF.

V usage is TRBV27 and J usage is TRBJ2-3; D is ambiguous. The CDR3 sequence is 12 residues long. CDR1 is MNHEY, CDR2 SMNVEV, per germline (reference sequence). Deletions cut 5 bases from V and 0 bases from J, with 3 bases between. CDR3 nucleotide sequence: TGTGCCAGCAGTCCTAGCACAGATACGCAGTATTTT. This gives the protein CASSPSTDTQYF.